Sequencing of this TCR beta chain was carried out in a study of Ad26.COV2.S vaccination and SARS-CoV-2 variants. The CDR3 has 12 residues. The V end was cut by 3 bases, the J end by 1 base, with 6 bases between. CDR1 and CDR2 from the germline V gene are SQVTM and ANQGSEA. Treatment reported: roughly 20 received Ad26.COV2.S at low or high dose, single or two shots; roughly 5 received placebo; per-sample allocation not given. After the first vaccine or placebo injection, samples were drawn on day 63. Assay used: immunoSEQ multiplex PCR; TCRdb lists only in-frame clones, some missing. The table lists a few hundred thousand clones, over 75% of them singletons, with around 3.6% in the top ten.

This TCR was sampled from a person aged 18-60 years who received the Ad26.COV2.S COVID-19 vaccine or a placebo. The gene calls are TRBV29-1 and TRBJ1-1, with D uncertain. This material consisted of peripheral blood, taken in a trial of Ad26.COV2.S vaccine versus placebo. The CDR3 spells CSVEGWNTEAFF. CDR3 DNA sequence: TGCAGCGTTGAGGGCTGGAACACTGAAGCTTTCTTT.